Below are 11 T cell receptor beta chains sequenced from a single sample in a study of cytomegalovirus exposure and HLA in healthy donors. Only in-frame clones appear in the TCRdb table, and some are missing; sequencing was by immunoSEQ multiplex PCR. The sample comprises about 120,000 clones, 86% of which are singletons, and over 4% rests with the top ten. The material sequenced was PBMCs. The receptor set was obtained from a man aged 18 to 29 in good health and CMV-seronegative.

This chain joins TRBV5-4 and TRBJ2-1; D unresolved. The CDR3 is made up of 14 amino acids. Deletions cut 0 bases from V and 5 bases from J, with 9 bases between. CDR1 is SGHNT and CDR2 is YYREEE in the germline V gene (reference sequence). Here the CDR3 reads CASSLVSQDNEQFF. CDR3 nucleotide sequence: TGTGCCAGCAGCTTGGTAAGCCAAGACAATGAGCAGTTCTTC. Looking up the rest from reference TRBV5-4 and TRBJ2-1 gives the full variable domain: ETGVTQSPTHLIKTRGQQVTLRCSSQSGHNTVSWYQQALGQGPQFIFQYYREEENGRGNFPPRFSGLQFPNYSSELNVNALELDDSALYLCASSLVSQDNEQFFGPGTRLTVL.

The V call is TRBV2, the J call TRBJ1-2; 10 bases map to TRBD1. V shed 3 bases and J 4 bases; nucleotides not matched to a gene: 8. The CDR3 length is 16 residues. Per the germline V gene, CDR1 is SNHLY and CDR2 is FYNNEI. The DNA for the CDR3 is TGTGCCAGCAGTGATTCTATCGGGACAGGGGCCTATGGCTACACCTTC. Translation gives CASSDSIGTGAYGYTF.

The chain joins TRBV12-5 to TRBJ2-7, with D maybe TRBD2 (6 bases). Looked up from germline, CDR1 is LGHNT and CDR2 is FRNRAP. The ends were cut back, 5 bases at V and 3 bases at J, with 14 bases in the middle. This CDR3 region has 14 residues. This CDR3 is CASGPSGLVYEQYF. The CDR3 coding sequence is TGTGCTAGTGGTCCCTCGGGACTCGTCTACGAGCAGTACTTC. Combining the CDR3 with reference TRBV12-5 and TRBJ2-7 gives the whole variable domain DARVTQTPRHKVTEMGQEVTMRCQPILGHNTVFWYRQTMMQGLELLAYFRNRAPLDDSGMPKDRFSAEMPDATLATLKIQPSEPRDSAVYFCASGPSGLVYEQYFGPGTRLTVT.

The chain uses TRBV5-1 and TRBJ1-2, with 8 bases matching TRBD1. The J segment lost 4 bases and the V segment lost 3 bases, leaving 17 bases of the junction unmatched. The CDR3 is 18 residues long. CDR1 is SGHRS, CDR2 YFSETQ, per germline. CDR3 residues: CASSSLSGQGRVGYGYTF. CDR3 in DNA: TGCGCCAGCAGCTCCCTAAGTGGACAGGGCCGAGTCGGCTATGGCTACACCTTC.

V gene TRBV30 combines with J gene TRBJ1-4, with TRBD1 matching 8 bases. The CDR3 is 15 residues long. Germline V CDR1 and CDR2: GTSNPN, SVGIG (reference sequence). V was clipped by 2 bases and J by 4 bases; unmatched bases: 6. CDR3 region: CAWSPMTGDNEKLFF. Here the CDR3 DNA reads TGTGCCTGGAGTCCGATGACAGGGGATAATGAAAAACTGTTTTTT.

The V and J genes are TRBV6-6 and TRBJ2-2; D unresolved. Germline V CDR1 and CDR2: MNHNY, SVGAGI (reference sequence). This CDR3 has 15 amino acids. V lost 6 bases, J lost 0 bases, and 11 bases lay in between. Written as DNA, the CDR3 is TGTGCCAGCAGCCGCGACTCTCCGAACACCGGGGAGCTGTTTTTT. Its translation is CASSRDSPNTGELFF.

The rearrangement uses TRBV5-1 and TRBJ2-3; 9 bases are a match to TRBD1. V lost 6 bases, J lost 1 base, and 3 bases stayed unmatched. The CDR3 totals 14 residues. Germline V CDR1 and CDR2: SGHRS, YFSETQ. The CDR3 protein is CASTRTGGTDTQYF. The CDR3 coding sequence is TGCGCCAGCACCAGGACAGGGGGCACAGATACGCAGTATTTT.

V is TRBV7-9 and J is TRBJ2-2; TRBD2 agrees at 7 bases. This CDR3 is 13 amino acids long. V was pared by 2 bases and J by 7 bases, with 1 base of the junction left unmatched. Germline lookup yields CDR1 SEHNR and CDR2 FQNEAQ (reference sequence). The CDR3 spells CASSLRTSGELFF. CDR3 coding DNA: TGTGCCAGCAGCTTAAGGACTAGCGGGGAGCTGTTTTTT.

The V gene is TRBV5-1, the J gene TRBJ1-2; 12 nucleotides align to TRBD1. The CDR3 consists of 17 residues. From germline, CDR1 is SGHRS and CDR2 YFSETQ. V trimming: 6 bases; J trimming: 8 bases; junction bases outside the gene matches: 17. The CDR3 protein is CASNPVVARDRGQGYTF. CDR3 nucleotide sequence: TGCGCCAGCAACCCAGTAGTAGCCCGGGACAGGGGGCAAGGCTACACCTTC.

V is TRBV25-1 and J is TRBJ2-3; maybe TRBD1 (5 bases). V lost 3 bases and J 2 bases, leaving 12 bases between the germline ends. There are 15 residues in the CDR3. From germline, CDR1 is MGHDK and CDR2 SYGVNS. This CDR3 is CASSDPGRATDTQYF. Here the CDR3 DNA reads TGTGCCAGCAGTGATCCTGGCAGGGCCACAGATACGCAGTATTTT.

The chain carries TRBV5-1 and TRBJ1-1; 7 nucleotides align to TRBD1. Germline V gives CDR1 SGHRS, CDR2 YFSETQ. With 2 bases clipped from V and 6 bases from J, the junction kept 4 bases outside the gene matches. There are 13 residues in the CDR3. The CDR3 bases are TGCGCCAGCAGCTTTACAGGGGACCCTGAAGCTTTCTTT. It codes for CASSFTGDPEAFF.